This record looks at one T cell receptor beta chain sequence and its context. The sample originates from a study of blood T cell repertoires in COVID-19. Study in general: The United States, Italy and Spain provided the acute and convalescent COVID-19 samples. PBMCs, B-cell-depleted T cells, or T cells provided the cDNA or gDNA that made up the material.

Original data processing: Using reference gene primer amplification, nucleated cell counts were estimated. Assay: immunoSEQ multiplex PCR; the TCRdb copy retains only in-frame clones and omits some. That table supplies the V and J calls and clone size; D and trimming were determined from the DNA. Of 200,000 to 300,000 clones in the sample, roughly four fifths are singletons; the top ten hold 9.5% to 15%. The CDR3 has 15 residues. Trimming removed 1 base from V and 5 bases from J, with 15 bases in between. Germline CDR1 is SGDLS and CDR2 is YYNGEE. The chain combines TRBV9 with TRBJ2-5; possible D gene TRBD2, 7 bases. The specimen was peripheral blood. The source of this sequence is a woman aged 55 to 70 with active or convalescent COVID-19. The CDR3 reads CASSVRGGAYETQYF. CDR3 nucleotide sequence: TGTGCCAGCAGCGTAAGGGGGGGGGCCTATGAGACCCAGTACTTC. Together with reference TRBV9 and TRBJ2-5, the CDR3 gives the full variable domain: DSGVTQTPKHLITATGQRVTLRCSPRSGDLSVYWYQQSLDQGLQFLIQYYNGEERAKGNILERFSAQQFPDLHSELNLSSLELGDSALYFCASSVRGGAYETQYFGPGTRLLVL.